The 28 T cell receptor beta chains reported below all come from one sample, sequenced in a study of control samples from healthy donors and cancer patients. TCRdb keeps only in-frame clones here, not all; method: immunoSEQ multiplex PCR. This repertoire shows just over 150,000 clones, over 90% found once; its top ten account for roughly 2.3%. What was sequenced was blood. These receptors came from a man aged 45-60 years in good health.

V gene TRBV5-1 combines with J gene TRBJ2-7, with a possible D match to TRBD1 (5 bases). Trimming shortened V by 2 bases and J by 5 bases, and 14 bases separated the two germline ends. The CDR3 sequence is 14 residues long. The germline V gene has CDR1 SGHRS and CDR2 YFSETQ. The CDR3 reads CASSFEDSVHEQYF. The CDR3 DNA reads TGCGCCAGCAGCTTTGAAGACAGTGTCCACGAGCAGTACTTC. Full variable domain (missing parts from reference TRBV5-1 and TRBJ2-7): KAGVTQTPRYLIKTRGQQVTLSCSPISGHRSVSWYQQTPGQGLQFLFEYFSETQRNKGNFPGRFSGRQFSNSRSEMNVSTLELGDSALYLCASSFEDSVHEQYFGPGTRLTVT.

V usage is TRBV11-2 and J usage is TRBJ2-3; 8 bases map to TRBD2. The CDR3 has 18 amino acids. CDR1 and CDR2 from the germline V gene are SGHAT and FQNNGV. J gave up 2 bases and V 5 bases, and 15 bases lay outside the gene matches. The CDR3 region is CASSPGAGGGRTTDTQYF. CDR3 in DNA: TGTGCCAGCAGCCCGGGGGCGGGCGGGGGGCGGACCACAGATACGCAGTATTTT.

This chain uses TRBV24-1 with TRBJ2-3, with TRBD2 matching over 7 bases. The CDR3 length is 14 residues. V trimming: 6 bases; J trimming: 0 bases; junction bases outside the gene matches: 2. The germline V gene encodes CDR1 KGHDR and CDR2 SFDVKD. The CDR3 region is CATSLSGSTDTQYF. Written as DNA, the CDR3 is TGTGCCACCAGTCTTAGCGGGAGCACAGATACGCAGTATTTT.

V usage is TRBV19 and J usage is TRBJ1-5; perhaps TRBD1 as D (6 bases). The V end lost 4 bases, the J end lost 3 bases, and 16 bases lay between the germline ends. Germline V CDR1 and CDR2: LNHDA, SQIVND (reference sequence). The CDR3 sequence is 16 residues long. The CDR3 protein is CASSNGLWGPNQPQHF. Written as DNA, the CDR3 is TGTGCCAGTAGTAACGGATTGTGGGGGCCCAATCAGCCCCAGCATTTT.

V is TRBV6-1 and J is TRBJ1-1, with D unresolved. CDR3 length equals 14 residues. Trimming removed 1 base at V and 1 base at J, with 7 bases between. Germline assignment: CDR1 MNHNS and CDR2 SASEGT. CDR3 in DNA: TGTGCCAGCAGTGAAGTGGACGGGAACACTGAAGCTTTCTTT. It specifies CASSEVDGNTEAFF.

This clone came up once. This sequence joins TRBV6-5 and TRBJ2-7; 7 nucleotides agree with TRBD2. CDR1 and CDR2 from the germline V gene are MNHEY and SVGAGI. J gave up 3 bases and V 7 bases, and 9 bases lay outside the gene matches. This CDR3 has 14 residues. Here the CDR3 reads CASKGGSLFYEQYF. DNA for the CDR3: TGTGCCAGCAAGGGCGGGAGCTTGTTCTACGAGCAGTACTTC.

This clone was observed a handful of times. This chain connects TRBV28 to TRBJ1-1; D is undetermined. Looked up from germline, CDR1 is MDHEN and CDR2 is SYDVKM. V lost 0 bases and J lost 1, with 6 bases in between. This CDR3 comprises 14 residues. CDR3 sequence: CASSLWQQNTEAFF. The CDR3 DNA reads TGTGCCAGCAGTTTATGGCAACAGAACACTGAAGCTTTCTTT.

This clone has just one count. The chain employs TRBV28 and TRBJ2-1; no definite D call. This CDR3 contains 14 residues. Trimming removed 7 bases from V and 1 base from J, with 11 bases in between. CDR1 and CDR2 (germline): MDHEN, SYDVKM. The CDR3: CASTPATSYNEQFF. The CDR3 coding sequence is TGTGCCAGCACCCCAGCTACATCCTACAATGAGCAGTTCTTC.

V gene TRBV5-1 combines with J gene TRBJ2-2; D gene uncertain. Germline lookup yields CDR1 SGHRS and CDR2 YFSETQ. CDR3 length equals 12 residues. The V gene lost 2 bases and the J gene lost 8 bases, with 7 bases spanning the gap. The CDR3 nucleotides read TGCGCCAGCAGCTTTGTGGGAGGGGAGCTGTTTTTT. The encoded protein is CASSFVGGELFF.

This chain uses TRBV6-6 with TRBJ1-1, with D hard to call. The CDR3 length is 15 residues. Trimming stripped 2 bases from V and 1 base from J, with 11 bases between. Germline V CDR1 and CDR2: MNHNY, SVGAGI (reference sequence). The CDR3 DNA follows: TGTGCCAGCAGTTACACCTCGGGCGGGAACACTGAAGCTTTCTTT. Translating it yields CASSYTSGGNTEAFF.

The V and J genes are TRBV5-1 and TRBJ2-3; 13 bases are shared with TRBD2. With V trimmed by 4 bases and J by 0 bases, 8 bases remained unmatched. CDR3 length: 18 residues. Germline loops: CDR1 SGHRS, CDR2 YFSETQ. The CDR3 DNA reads TGCGCCAGCAGCCTGAGACTAGCGGGAGGCCTTAGCACAGATACGCAGTATTTT. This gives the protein CASSLRLAGGLSTDTQYF.

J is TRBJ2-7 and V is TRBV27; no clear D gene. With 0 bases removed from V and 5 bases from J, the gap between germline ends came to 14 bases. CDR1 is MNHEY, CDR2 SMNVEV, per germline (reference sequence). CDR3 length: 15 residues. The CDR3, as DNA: TGTGCCAGCAGTTTATCGTACCGTTGGTCGGACGAGCAGTACTTC. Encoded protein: CASSLSYRWSDEQYF.

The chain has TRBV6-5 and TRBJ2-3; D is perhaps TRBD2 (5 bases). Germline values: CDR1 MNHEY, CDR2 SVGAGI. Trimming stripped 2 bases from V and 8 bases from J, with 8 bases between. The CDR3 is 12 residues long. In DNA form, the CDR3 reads TGTGCCAGCAGTTACGAGGGCGGTACGCAGTATTTT. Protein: CASSYEGGTQYF.

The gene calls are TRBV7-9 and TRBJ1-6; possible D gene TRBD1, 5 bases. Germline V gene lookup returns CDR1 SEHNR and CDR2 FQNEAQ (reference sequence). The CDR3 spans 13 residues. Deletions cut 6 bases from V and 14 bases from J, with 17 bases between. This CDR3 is CASSLDTQWSLHF. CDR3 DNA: TGTGCCAGCAGTCTGGACACTCAATGGTCCCTCCACTTT.

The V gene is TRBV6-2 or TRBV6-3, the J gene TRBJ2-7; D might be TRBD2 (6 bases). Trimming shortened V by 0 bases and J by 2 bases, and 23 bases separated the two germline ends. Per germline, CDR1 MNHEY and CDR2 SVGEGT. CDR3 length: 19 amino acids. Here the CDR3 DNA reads TGTGCCAGCAGTTACTCGAGGGGAATGGTTGGGCGGGGCCCCTACGAGCAGTACTTC. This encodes CASSYSRGMVGRGPYEQYF.

As DNA, the CDR3 is TGCGCCAGCAGCTTCGGCGACAGGGTTATGGAGACCCAGTACTTC. It codes for CASSFGDRVMETQYF. The J gene is TRBJ2-5, the V gene TRBV5-1, with 7 nucleotides matching TRBD1. The V and J ends lost 2 bases and 5 bases, in that order; junction bases with no gene match: 9. This CDR3 contains 15 residues. Germline V CDR1 and CDR2: SGHRS, YFSETQ.

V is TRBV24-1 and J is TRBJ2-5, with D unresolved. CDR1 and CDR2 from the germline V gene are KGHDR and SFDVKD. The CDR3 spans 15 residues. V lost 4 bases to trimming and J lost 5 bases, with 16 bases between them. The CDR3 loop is CATSELKEFRETQYF. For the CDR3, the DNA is TGTGCCACCAGTGAGTTAAAAGAGTTCAGGGAGACCCAGTACTTC.

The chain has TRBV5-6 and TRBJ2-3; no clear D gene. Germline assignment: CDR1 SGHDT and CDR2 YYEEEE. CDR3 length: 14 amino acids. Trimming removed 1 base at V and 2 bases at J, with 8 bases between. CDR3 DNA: TGTGCCAGCAGCTTGAAGTCAGACACAGATACGCAGTATTTT. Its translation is CASSLKSDTDTQYF. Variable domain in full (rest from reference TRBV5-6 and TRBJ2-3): DAGVTQSPTHLIKTRGQQVTLRCSPKSGHDTVSWYQQALGQGPQFIFQYYEEEERQRGNFPDRFSGHQFPNYSSELNVNALLLGDSALYLCASSLKSDTDTQYFGPGTRLTVL.

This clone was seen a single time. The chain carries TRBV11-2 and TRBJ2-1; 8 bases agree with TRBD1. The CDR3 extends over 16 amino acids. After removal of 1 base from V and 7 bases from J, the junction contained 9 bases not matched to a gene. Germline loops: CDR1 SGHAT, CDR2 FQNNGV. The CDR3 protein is CASSLGRTGSNNEQFF. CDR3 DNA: TGTGCCAGCAGCTTAGGGAGGACAGGGTCTAATAATGAGCAGTTCTTC. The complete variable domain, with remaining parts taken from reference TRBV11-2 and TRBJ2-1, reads EAGVAQSPRYKIIEKRQSVAFWCNPISGHATLYWYQQILGQGPKLLIQFQNNGVVDDSQLPKDRFSAERLKGVDSTLKIQPAKLEDSAVYLCASSLGRTGSNNEQFFGPGTRLTVL.

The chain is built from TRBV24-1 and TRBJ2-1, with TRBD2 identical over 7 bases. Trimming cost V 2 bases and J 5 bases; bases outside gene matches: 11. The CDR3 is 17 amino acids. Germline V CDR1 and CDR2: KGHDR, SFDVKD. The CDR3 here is CATSDWEGSAPNNEQFF. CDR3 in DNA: TGTGCCACCAGTGATTGGGAGGGTTCCGCCCCAAACAATGAGCAGTTCTTC.

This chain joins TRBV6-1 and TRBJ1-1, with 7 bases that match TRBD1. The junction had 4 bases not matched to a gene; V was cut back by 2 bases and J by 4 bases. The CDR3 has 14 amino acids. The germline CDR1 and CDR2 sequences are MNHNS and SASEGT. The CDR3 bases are TGTGCCAGCAGTGAACGACAGGGAGTCACTGAAGCTTTCTTT. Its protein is CASSERQGVTEAFF.

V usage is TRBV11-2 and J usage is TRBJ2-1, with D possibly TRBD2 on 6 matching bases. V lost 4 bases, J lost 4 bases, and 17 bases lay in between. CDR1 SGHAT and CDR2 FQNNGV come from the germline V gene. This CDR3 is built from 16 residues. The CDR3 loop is CASSSIRGLQYNEQFF. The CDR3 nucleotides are TGTGCCAGCAGCTCCATTAGGGGACTCCAATACAATGAGCAGTTCTTC.

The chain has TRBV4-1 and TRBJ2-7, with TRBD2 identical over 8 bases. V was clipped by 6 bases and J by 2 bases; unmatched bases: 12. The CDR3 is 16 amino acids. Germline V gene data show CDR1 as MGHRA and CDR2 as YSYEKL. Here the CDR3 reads CASSPGLAGKAYEQYF. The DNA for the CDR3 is TGCGCCAGCAGTCCAGGACTAGCAGGGAAAGCCTACGAGCAGTACTTC.

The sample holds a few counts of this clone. This CDR3 reads CASRQAGSNQPQHF. CDR3 nucleotides: TGTGCCAGTAGGCAAGCGGGAAGCAATCAGCCCCAGCATTTT. The rearrangement uses TRBV19 and TRBJ1-5; no reliable D call. V was cut by 6 bases and J by 1 base, with 10 bases left in between. The CDR3 has 14 amino acids. Germline CDR1 LNHDA, CDR2 SQIVND (reference sequence).

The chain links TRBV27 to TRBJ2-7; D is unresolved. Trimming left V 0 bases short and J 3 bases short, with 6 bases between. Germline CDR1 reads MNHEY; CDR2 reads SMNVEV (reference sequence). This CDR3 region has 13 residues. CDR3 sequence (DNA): TGTGCCAGCAGTTTATCTCCCGGCTACGAGCAGTACTTC. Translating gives CASSLSPGYEQYF.

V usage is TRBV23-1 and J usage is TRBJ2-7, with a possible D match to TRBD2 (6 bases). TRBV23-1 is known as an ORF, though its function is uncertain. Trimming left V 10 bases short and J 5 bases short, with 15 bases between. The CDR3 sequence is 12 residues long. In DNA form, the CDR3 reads TGCGCCAACGGCAGGGAGGCGGACGAGCAGTACTTC. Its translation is CANGREADEQYF.

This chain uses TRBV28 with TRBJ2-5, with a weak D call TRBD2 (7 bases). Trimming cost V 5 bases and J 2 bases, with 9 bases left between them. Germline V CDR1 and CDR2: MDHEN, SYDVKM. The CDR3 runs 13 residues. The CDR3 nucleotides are TGTGCCAGCAGTGGGGGGGCACAAGAGACCCAGTACTTC. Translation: CASSGGAQETQYF.

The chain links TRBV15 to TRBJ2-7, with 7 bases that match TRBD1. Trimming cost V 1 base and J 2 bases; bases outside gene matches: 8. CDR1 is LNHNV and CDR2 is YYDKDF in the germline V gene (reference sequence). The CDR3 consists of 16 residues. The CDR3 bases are TGTGCCACCAGCAGAGTTGAGGGGGCTCGGACCTACGAGCAGTACTTC. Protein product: CATSRVEGARTYEQYF.